This section outlines one T cell receptor (beta chain) sequence together with its context. What it binds is not known. This specimen comes from a study of OX40 agonist ivuxolimab in advanced cancers. The CDR3 is 17 amino acids. Germline V gives CDR1 LNHDA, CDR2 SQIVND (reference sequence). The ends lost 3 bases at V and 0 bases at J; junction bases unmatched: 9. Sequenced by immunoSEQ multiplex PCR; TCRdb stores in-frame clones only, minus some. The table records around 94,000 clones, around 90% of them present only once. Broader study findings: More expanded clones were seen, on average, in CD8+ T cells than in CD4+.

The receptor was derived from an adult with an advanced solid tumor such as melanoma, head and neck, liver or kidney cancer. This sequence joins TRBV19 and TRBJ1-1, with TRBD1 identical over 8 bases. Sequencing used CD4+ or CD8+ T cells sorted from blood, obtained in a trial of the OX40 agonist ivuxolimab. The CDR3 coding sequence is TGTGCCAGTAGTATCCTTGACAGGGGCGGAATGAACACTGAAGCTTTCTTT. Residues: CASSILDRGGMNTEAFF.